Below are 6 T cell receptor beta chains sequenced from a single sample in a study of CD8 T cells in Susac syndrome. RNA totalling about 0.45 to 1 ug underwent reverse transcription with random hexamers. TCRdb called the immunoSEQ multiplex PCR reads again in MiXCR, with one record for every CDR3 protein. This sample has about 200,000 distinct CDR3 sequences, with 85% to 95% found just once. What was sequenced was CD4+ T cells from PBMCs. The source is a human donor in good health.

CDR3 sequence (DNA): TGTGCCACCAGCAGCGTATTAGGGGCCCACGAGCAGTACTTC. This sequence encodes CATSSVLGAHEQYF. This rearrangement joins TRBV15 to TRBJ2-7; a weak D match, TRBD1 (5 bases). Germline values: CDR1 LNHNV, CDR2 YYDKDF (reference sequence). The V end lost 3 bases, the J end lost 5 bases, and 14 bases lay between the germline ends. The CDR3 totals 14 residues.

This chain joins TRBV29-1 and TRBJ1-5; D gene uncertain. Looked up from germline, CDR1 is SQVTM and CDR2 is ANQGSEA. The CDR3 has 13 residues. Trimming pared 3 bases from V and 2 bases from J, leaving 8 bases between. The CDR3 DNA reads as TGCAGCGTTGAGTCGGGAGGCAATCAGCCCCAGCATTTT. Translation: CSVESGGNQPQHF.

The J gene is TRBJ2-5, the V gene TRBV4-3; D unresolved. Germline V lookup: CDR1 LGHNA, CDR2 YSLEER. This CDR3 is built from 13 residues. Trimming removed 1 base from V and 0 bases from J, with 3 bases in between. The CDR3 loop is CASSQGYQETQYF. For the CDR3, the DNA is TGCGCCAGCAGCCAAGGGTACCAAGAGACCCAGTACTTC.

The CDR3 coding sequence is TGCAGTGCTTCTTCGGGGTCCTACGAGCAGTACGTC. Translating it yields CSASSGSYEQYV. V usage is TRBV20-1 and J usage is TRBJ2-7; TRBD2 might be the D (5 bases). Germline loops: CDR1 DFQATT, CDR2 SNEGSKA (reference sequence). Trimming took off 5 bases at V and 1 base at J, with 9 bases between the two ends. The CDR3 contains 12 residues.

This rearrangement joins TRBV20-1 to TRBJ2-1; maybe TRBD2 (5 bases). Trimming took off 6 bases at V and 1 base at J, with 13 bases between the two ends. The CDR3 is 14 amino acids. Per germline, CDR1 DFQATT and CDR2 SNEGSKA (reference sequence). As DNA, the CDR3 is TGCAGTGCCCTGGGCGGGCTGTCCTACAATGAGCAGTTCTTC. This codes for CSALGGLSYNEQFF.

The chain couples TRBV6-2 or TRBV6-3 to TRBJ2-1; 10 bases match TRBD1. Germline V gene data show CDR1 as MNHEY and CDR2 as SVGEGT. The CDR3 extends over 15 amino acids. Trimming removed 0 bases from V and 6 bases from J; junction bases left unmatched: 2. The CDR3 coding sequence is TGTGCCAGCAGTTACTCCCGGACAGGGGGCAATGAGCAGTTCTTC. Amino acid sequence: CASSYSRTGGNEQFF.